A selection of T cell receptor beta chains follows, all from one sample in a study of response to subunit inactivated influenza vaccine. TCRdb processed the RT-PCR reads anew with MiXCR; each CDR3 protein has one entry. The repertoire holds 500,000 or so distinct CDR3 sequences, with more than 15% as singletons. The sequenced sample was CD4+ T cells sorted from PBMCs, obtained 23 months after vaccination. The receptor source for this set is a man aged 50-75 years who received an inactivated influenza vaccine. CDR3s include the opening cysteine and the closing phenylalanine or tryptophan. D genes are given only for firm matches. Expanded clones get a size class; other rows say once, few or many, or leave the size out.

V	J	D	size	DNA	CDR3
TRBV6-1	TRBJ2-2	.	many	TGTGCCAGCAGCATGACCAATATTAACACCGGGGAGCTGTTTTTT	CASSMTNINTGELFF
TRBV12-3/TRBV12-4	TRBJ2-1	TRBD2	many	TGTGCCAGCAGGGACGATAGCGGGAGCTCCTACAATGAGCAGTTCTTC	CASRDDSGSSYNEQFF
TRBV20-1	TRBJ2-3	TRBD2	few	TGCAGTGCTAGATCCCCTAGCGGGAGCACAGATACGCAGTATTTT	CSARSPSGSTDTQYF
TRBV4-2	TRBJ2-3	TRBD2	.	TGTGCCAGCAGCCGCGTGACTAGCGGGGGGCCTAGCACAGATACGCAGTATTTT	CASSRVTSGGPSTDTQYF
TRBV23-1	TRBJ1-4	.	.	TGCGCCAGCAGTCAATCGGCACGCCTAAATGAAAAACTGTTTTTT	CASSQSARLNEKLFF
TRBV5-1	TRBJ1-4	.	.	TGCGCCAGCAGCTGGGGCATTGCAACTAATGAAAAACTGTTTTTT	CASSWGIATNEKLFF
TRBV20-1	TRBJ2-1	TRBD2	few	TGCAGTGCTTTTAGCGGGAGGGCCTACAATGAGCAGTTCTTC	CSAFSGRAYNEQFF
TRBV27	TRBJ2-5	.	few	TGTGCCAGCAGCCTGAAGGGTAGGGGCGCCCAAGAGACCCAGTACTTC	CASSLKGRGAQETQYF
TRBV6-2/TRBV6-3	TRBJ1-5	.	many	TGTGCCAGCAGTTACCAGAATCAGCCCCAGCATTTT	CASSYQNQPQHF
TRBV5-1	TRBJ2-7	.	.	TGCGCCAGCAGCTGGGCGGGACAGCTGCCCTACGAGCAGTACTTC	CASSWAGQLPYEQYF
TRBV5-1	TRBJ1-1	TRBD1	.	TGCGCCAGCAGCACCCGGACAGGGGGGAGGAACACTGAAGCTTTCTTT	CASSTRTGGRNTEAFF
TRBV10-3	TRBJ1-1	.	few	TGTGCCATCAGAGGAGACAGCATGAACACTGAAGCTTTCTTT	CAIRGDSMNTEAFF
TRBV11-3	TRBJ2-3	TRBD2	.	TGTGCCAGCCGAGCCGGGACTAGCGGGGGCCCGGTGTATTTT	CASRAGTSGGPVYF
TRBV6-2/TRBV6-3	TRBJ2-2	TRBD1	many	TGTGCCAGCAGACGACTCAGGGGGCGAAGCACCGGGGAGCTGTTTTTT	CASRRLRGRSTGELFF
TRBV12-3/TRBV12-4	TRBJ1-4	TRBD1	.	TGTGCCAGCAGAGAAGGACAGGGGGCTGGAAAACTGTTTTTT	CASREGQGAGKLFF
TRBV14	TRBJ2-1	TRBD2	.	TGTGCCAGCAGCCCCCGACTAGCGGGGGGGCCTGAGCAGTTCTTC	CASSPRLAGGPEQFF
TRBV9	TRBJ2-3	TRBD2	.	TGTGCCAGCAGCCATGGTTCGACTAGCGGGGGGACAGATACGCAGTATTTT	CASSHGSTSGGTDTQYF
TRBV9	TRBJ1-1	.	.	TGTGCCAGCAGCGTGGCCAACCGGGCCGACACTGAAGCTTTCTTT	CASSVANRADTEAFF
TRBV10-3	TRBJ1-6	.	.	TGTGCCATCAGCACCGGGCAGGGTGACAATTCACCCCTCCACTTT	CAISTGQGDNSPLHF
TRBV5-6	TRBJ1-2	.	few	TGTGCCAGCAGCTTGCCGGGGGGCACCTATGGCTACACCTTC	CASSLPGGTYGYTF
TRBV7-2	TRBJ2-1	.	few	TGTGCCAGCAGGATAAGGGCCGATTCCTACAATGAGCAGTTCTTC	CASRIRADSYNEQFF
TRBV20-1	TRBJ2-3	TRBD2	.	TGCAGTGCTAGTACTAGCGGGGGGGTGGGGGTCCCAGATACGCAGTATTTT	CSASTSGGVGVPDTQYF
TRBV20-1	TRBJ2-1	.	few	TGCAGTGCTAGAGTCCGGGGCACCGGGGCTCCACCTAGGGGTGAGCAGTTCTTC	CSARVRGTGAPPRGEQFF
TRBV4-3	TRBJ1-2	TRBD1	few	TGCGCCAGCAGCCAAGATATCGGACAGGGGATGGGCTACACCTTC	CASSQDIGQGMGYTF
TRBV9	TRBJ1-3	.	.	TGTGCCAGCAGCGTTGGGGAAGGCCCCCGATCGGGATACACCATATATTTT	CASSVGEGPRSGYTIYF
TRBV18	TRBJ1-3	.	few	TGTGCCAGCTCACCATGGGGGAGCTCTGGAAACACCATATATTTT	CASSPWGSSGNTIYF
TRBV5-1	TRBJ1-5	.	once	TGCGCCAGCAGCTTGGCCAGGGCAAATCAGCCCCAGCATTTT	CASSLARANQPQHF
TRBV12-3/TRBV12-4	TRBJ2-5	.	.	TGTGCCAGCAGTCACCCAGGACGAGAGACCCAGTACTTC	CASSHPGRETQYF
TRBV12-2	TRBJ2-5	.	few	TGTGCAAGTCGGGAGACCGGGACCACCAAAGAGACCCAGTACTTC	CASRETGTTKETQYF
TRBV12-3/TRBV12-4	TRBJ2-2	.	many	TGTGCCAGCAGTTTAGGATCGCTAGTTCCCGGGGAGCTGTTTTTT	CASSLGSLVPGELFF
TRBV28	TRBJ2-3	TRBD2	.	TGTGCCAGCAGTTTAGGGGCGGCGGGAGTGCTAGCAGATACGCAGTATTTT	CASSLGAAGVLADTQYF
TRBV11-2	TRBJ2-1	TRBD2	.	TGTGCCAGCAGCCGAGGAGGGCGGGGGGCCGTCTACAATGAGCAGTTCTTC	CASSRGGRGAVYNEQFF
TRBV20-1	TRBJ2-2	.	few	TGCAGTGCTAGAGGGACAGATAACACCGGGGAGCTGTTTTTT	CSARGTDNTGELFF
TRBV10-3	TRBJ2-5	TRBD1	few	TGTGCCATCAGAGCCGGGACAGCGGCACAGACCCAGTACTTC	CAIRAGTAAQTQYF
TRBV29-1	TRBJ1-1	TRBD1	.	TGCAGCTCTCGACAGGGGGACACTGAAGCTTTCTTT	CSSRQGDTEAFF
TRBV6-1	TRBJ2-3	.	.	TGTGCCAGCAGTGAATCCCGGCAGGGAACAGATACGCAGTATTTT	CASSESRQGTDTQYF
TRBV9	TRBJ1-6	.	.	TGTGCCAGCAGCGTAGTGGCAGGTTTCGATAATTCACCCCTCCACTTT	CASSVVAGFDNSPLHF
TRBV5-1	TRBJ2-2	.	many	TGCGCCAGCAGCTTGGATGGAGTTGGTGCCACCGGGGAGCTGTTTTTT	CASSLDGVGATGELFF
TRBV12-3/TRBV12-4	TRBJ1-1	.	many	TGTGCCAGCAGTTTCCCCCCGGGAGGGGACACTGAAGCTTTCTTT	CASSFPPGGDTEAFF
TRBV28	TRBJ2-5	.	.	TGTGCCAGCAGGCGGGACGGGCTAGAGACCCAGTACTTC	CASRRDGLETQYF
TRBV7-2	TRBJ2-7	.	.	TGTGCCAGCAGCTCAATATTGGGTACCTACGAGCAGTACTTC	CASSSILGTYEQYF
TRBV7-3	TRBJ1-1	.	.	TGTGCCAGCGCCAAAAGTAAGGGGCATGGGGACACTGAAGCTTTCTTT	CASAKSKGHGDTEAFF
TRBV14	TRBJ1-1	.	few	TGTGCCAGCAGCCAAGAGGGGGGTCGGGGGTCTGAAGCTTTCTTT	CASSQEGGRGSEAFF
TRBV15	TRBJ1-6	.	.	TGTGCCACCAGCAGAGACGGAACAGTCAATTCACCCCTCCACTTT	CATSRDGTVNSPLHF
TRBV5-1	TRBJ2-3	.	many	TGCGCCAGCAGCTTTGTCCCAGAATGGGGCCTTTTTGGAGATACGCAGTATTTT	CASSFVPEWGLFGDTQYF
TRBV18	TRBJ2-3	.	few	TGTGCCAGCTCACCAGGCAGGTTCCCAGATACGCAGTATTTT	CASSPGRFPDTQYF
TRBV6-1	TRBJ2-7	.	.	TGTGCCACGCGGAGGGTGGAGCAGTACTTC	CATRRVEQYF
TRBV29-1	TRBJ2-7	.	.	TGCAGCGTGCGGGTAACCCAGGGCGAGCAGTACTTC	CSVRVTQGEQYF
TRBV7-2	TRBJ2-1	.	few	TGTGCCAGCAGCAAACGCGCCTACAATGAGCAGTTCTTC	CASSKRAYNEQFF
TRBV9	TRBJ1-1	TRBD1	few	TGTGCCAGCAGCGTATTCGGGGACAGCACTGAAGCTTTCTTT	CASSVFGDSTEAFF